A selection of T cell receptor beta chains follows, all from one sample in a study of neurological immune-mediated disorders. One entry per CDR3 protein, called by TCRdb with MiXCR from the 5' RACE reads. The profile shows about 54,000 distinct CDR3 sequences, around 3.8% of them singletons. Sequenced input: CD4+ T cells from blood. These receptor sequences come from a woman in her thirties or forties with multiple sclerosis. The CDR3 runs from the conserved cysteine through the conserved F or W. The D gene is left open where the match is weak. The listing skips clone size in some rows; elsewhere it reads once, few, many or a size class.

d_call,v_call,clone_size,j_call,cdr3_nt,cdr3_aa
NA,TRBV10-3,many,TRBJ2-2,TGTGCCATCAGTGAGTCGTCGGCTACGAACACCGGGGAGCTGTTTTTT,CAISESSATNTGELFF
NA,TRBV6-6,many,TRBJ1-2,TGTGCCAGCATCACGGGGGGATCCGGCTATGGCTACACCTTC,CASITGGSGYGYTF
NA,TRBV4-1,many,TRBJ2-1,TGCGCCAGCAGCCAAGGCAGGCTCGGCTCCTACAATGAGCAGTTCTTC,CASSQGRLGSYNEQFF
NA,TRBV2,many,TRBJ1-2,TGTGCCGGCGGGACGTACTATGGCTACACCTTC,CAGGTYYGYTF
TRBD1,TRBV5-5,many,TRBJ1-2,TGTGCCAGCAGCCTACAGGGGGACTATGGCTACACCTTC,CASSLQGDYGYTF
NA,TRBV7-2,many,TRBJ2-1,TGTGCCAGCAGCTTTGACCGTATGAGCTCCTACAATGAGCAGTTCTTC,CASSFDRMSSYNEQFF
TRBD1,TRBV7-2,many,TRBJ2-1,TGTGCCAGCAGCTTACCGACAGGGATCGATGAGCAGTTCTTC,CASSLPTGIDEQFF
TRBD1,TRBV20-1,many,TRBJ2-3,TGCAGTGCTCCAAACCGGGACAGTCATCGAGATACGCAGTATTTT,CSAPNRDSHRDTQYF
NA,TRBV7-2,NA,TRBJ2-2,NA,CASSFYICSARERAGGIGELFF
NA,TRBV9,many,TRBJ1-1,TGTGCCAGCAGCGTAGTAACCCCAGGGAACACTGAAGCTTTCTTT,CASSVVTPGNTEAFF
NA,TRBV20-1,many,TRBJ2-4,TGCAGTGCTAGAGGGGGATCCATTCAGTACTTC,CSARGGSIQYF
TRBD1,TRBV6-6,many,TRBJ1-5,TGTGCCAGCAGCCGGGGACAGGCGAATCAGCCCCAGCATTTT,CASSRGQANQPQHF
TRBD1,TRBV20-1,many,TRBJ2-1,TGCAGTGCCACTAGGGGGCCCCTCACGGGATACAATGAGCAGTTCTTC,CSATRGPLTGYNEQFF
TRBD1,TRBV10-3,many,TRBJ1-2,TGTGCCATCAGGGATGGACAGGAGGCTGGCTACACCTTC,CAIRDGQEAGYTF
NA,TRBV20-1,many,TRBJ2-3,TGCAGTGCTAGAGGGTCTCGCAAAGGAGATACGCAGTATTTT,CSARGSRKGDTQYF
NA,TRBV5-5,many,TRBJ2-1,TGTGCCAGCAGCTTGGAACTTCGCTCCTACAATGAGCAGTTCTTC,CASSLELRSYNEQFF
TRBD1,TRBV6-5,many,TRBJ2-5,TGTGCCAGCAGTACTCGAGACAGGGGAGTTGAGGAGACCCAGTACTTC,CASSTRDRGVEETQYF
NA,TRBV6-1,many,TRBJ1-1,TGTGCCAGCAGGGACTTTGGGGCGGACACTGAAGCTTTCTTT,CASRDFGADTEAFF
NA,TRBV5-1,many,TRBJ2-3,TGCGCCAGCAGTGTTCAGTTCGATAGCACAGATACGCAGTATTTT,CASSVQFDSTDTQYF
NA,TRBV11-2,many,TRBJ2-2,TGTGCCAGCAGCCGTGGACAGTCCAACCTGGGGGGGGAGCTGTTTTTT,CASSRGQSNLGGELFF
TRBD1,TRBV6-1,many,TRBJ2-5,TGTGCCAGCAGATATGGACAGGGACGGTACCAAGAGACCCAGTACTTC,CASRYGQGRYQETQYF
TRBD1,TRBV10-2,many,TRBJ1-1,TGCGCCAGCAGTGGGGCAGGGGGCGTAAGAGCTTTCTTT,CASSGAGGVRAFF
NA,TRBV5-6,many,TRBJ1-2,TGTGCCAGCAGCAACGACAGTCTCTATGGCTACACCTTC,CASSNDSLYGYTF
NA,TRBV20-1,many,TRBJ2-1,TGCAGTGCTAGAGATTGGAGGGTTTCCCCCAATGAGCAGTTCTTC,CSARDWRVSPNEQFF
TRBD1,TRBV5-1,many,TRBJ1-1,TGCGCCAGCAGCTATGGAGGGGGCGGGACTGAAGCTTTCTTT,CASSYGGGGTEAFF
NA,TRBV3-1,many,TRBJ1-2,TGTGCCAGCAGCCAAGCAGGGGTCTATGGCTACACCTTC,CASSQAGVYGYTF
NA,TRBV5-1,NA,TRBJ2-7,TGCGTCAGCAGGGTTGGTGGCTCCTACGAGCAGTACTTC,CVSRVGGSYEQYF
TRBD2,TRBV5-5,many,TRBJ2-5,TGTGCCAGCAGCGGGAGGGCGTCAGTACAAGAGACCCAGTACTTC,CASSGRASVQETQYF
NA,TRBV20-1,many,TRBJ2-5,TGCAGTGCTAGAGATACCAGGAGCCAAGAGACCCAGTACTTC,CSARDTRSQETQYF
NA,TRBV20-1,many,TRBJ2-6,TGCAGTGCTAGGGAGGGGGCCAACGTCCTGACTTTC,CSAREGANVLTF
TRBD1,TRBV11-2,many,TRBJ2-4,TGTGCCAGCAGCGGGCGGACAGGGATCAACAAAAACATTCAGTACTTC,CASSGRTGINKNIQYF
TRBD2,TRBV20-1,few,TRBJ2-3,TGCAGTGCCCACTTAACTAGCGGCACAGATACGCAGTATTTT,CSAHLTSGTDTQYF
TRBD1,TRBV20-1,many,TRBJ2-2,TGCAGTGCCCCGGGACAGGGGGCCGGGGAGCTGTTTTTT,CSAPGQGAGELFF
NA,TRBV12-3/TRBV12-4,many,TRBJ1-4,TGTGCCACCATCGGGGCAACTAATGAAAAACTGTTTTTT,CATIGATNEKLFF
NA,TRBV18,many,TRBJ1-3,TGTGCCAGCTCCCTCCTGGACAAACCTGGAAACACCATATATTTT,CASSLLDKPGNTIYF
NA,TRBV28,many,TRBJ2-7,TGTGCCAGCAGTTTGGGGGGTACTACCTACGAGCAGTACTTC,CASSLGGTTYEQYF
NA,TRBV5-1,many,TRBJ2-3,TGCGCCAGCAGCTTAAGGGGGGGCCTTGGAGATACGCAGTATTTT,CASSLRGGLGDTQYF
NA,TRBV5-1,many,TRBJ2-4,TGCGCCAGCAGCCCGGAAGGGAGTCGGGACATTCAGTACTTC,CASSPEGSRDIQYF
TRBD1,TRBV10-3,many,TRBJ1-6,TGTGCCATCAAGACAGGGGGAAATTCACCCCTCCACTTT,CAIKTGGNSPLHF
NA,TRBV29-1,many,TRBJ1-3,TGCAGCGTTGATAGGGGCTCTGGAAACACCATATATTTT,CSVDRGSGNTIYF
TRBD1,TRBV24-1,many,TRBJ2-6,TGTGCCACCAGTGACCCTTACGACAGGGCGGGGGCCAACGTCCTGACTTTC,CATSDPYDRAGANVLTF
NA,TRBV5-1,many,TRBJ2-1,TGCGCCAGCAGCTTGGCCGCAGCCCCGGGCAATGAGCAGTTCTTC,CASSLAAAPGNEQFF
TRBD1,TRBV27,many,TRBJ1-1,TGTGCCAGCAGAGCTCTGTTGTTGACAGGGGACACTGAAGCTTTCTTT,CASRALLLTGDTEAFF
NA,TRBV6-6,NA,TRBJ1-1,TGTGCCAGCCGAAGAGGGGAAGGCACTGAAGCTTTCTTT,CASRRGEGTEAFF
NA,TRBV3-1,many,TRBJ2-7,TGTGCCAGCAGCCTGACGGAAGGGGAGCAGTACTTC,CASSLTEGEQYF
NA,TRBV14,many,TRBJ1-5,TGTGCCATTCTGGGGGGTAGCAATCAGCCCCAGCATTTT,CAILGGSNQPQHF
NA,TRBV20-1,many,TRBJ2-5,TGCAGTGCTAGAGATATAGGGGACTTCCAAGAGACCCAGTACTTC,CSARDIGDFQETQYF
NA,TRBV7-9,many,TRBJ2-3,TGTGCCGTCGCGGGCCTCACAGATACGCAGTATTTT,CAVAGLTDTQYF
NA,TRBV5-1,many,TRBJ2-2,TGCGCCAGCAGCTTGGGGCGCCAGGGGGGAGACACCGGGGAGCTGTTTTTT,CASSLGRQGGDTGELFF
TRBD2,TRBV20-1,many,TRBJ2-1,TGCAGTGCTCCAACCGGGGCTAGCGGGGGCAGGGGCAATGAGCAGTTCTTC,CSAPTGASGGRGNEQFF
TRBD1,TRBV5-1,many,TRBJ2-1,TGCGCCAGCAGCTTGTGGTCAGGGGGCGTTGAGCAGTTCTTC,CASSLWSGGVEQFF
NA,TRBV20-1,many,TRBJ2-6,TGCAGTGCTAAAGGACACCTCTCTGGGGCCAACGTCCTGACTTTC,CSAKGHLSGANVLTF